Each of the 29 T cell receptor beta chains below was sequenced from the same sample in a study of OX40 agonist ivuxolimab in advanced cancers. Produced via immunoSEQ multiplex PCR; TCRdb's table is partial and in-frame only. This table holds about 57,000 clones, around 86% found once. This sample comprised CD4+ or CD8+ T cells sorted from blood, obtained in a trial of the OX40 agonist ivuxolimab. Receptors were obtained from an adult with an advanced solid tumor such as melanoma, head and neck, liver or kidney cancer.

The chain has TRBV7-6 and TRBJ2-5; no definite D call. Germline CDR1 and CDR2: SGHVS and FNYEAQ. The CDR3 consists of 13 residues. The germline V and J ends were trimmed by 3 bases and 5 bases, with 10 bases remaining between them. The CDR3 DNA follows: TGTGCCAGCAGCTTCAATACCCGGGAGACCCAGTACTTC. As protein: CASSFNTRETQYF.

This clone was counted only a few times. This chain uses TRBV7-8 with TRBJ2-6; D call uncertain. Germline V gene data show CDR1 as SGHVS and CDR2 as FQNEAQ. V lost 4 bases and J 0 bases, leaving 13 bases between the germline ends. This CDR3 is 17 amino acids long. CDR3 residues: CASSSPRFDSGANVLTF. CDR3 DNA: TGTGCCAGCAGCTCGCCCCGTTTTGACTCTGGGGCCAACGTCCTGACTTTC.

The chain carries TRBV2 and TRBJ1-2, with 11 bases that match TRBD1. Germline CDR1 and CDR2: SNHLY and FYNNEI. J gave up 4 bases and V 7 bases, and 8 bases lay outside the gene matches. The CDR3 has 15 residues. The CDR3 loop is CASTQDRGRGYGYTF. DNA of the CDR3: TGTGCCAGCACCCAGGACAGGGGGCGAGGCTATGGCTACACCTTC.

The gene calls are TRBV18 and TRBJ2-3; 10 positions match TRBD1. Trimming at V came to 3 bases and at J to 1 base, leaving 4 bases not matched to a gene. This CDR3 is built from 16 residues. Germline CDR1 is KGHSH and CDR2 is LQKENI. Written as DNA, the CDR3 is TGTGCCAGCTCACCCGTCGGGACAGGGGGCACAGATACGCAGTATTTT. Amino acid sequence: CASSPVGTGGTDTQYF.

The chain carries TRBV5-1 and TRBJ2-3; 7 positions agree with TRBD1. The CDR3 spans 15 residues. CDR1 and CDR2 (germline): SGHRS, YFSETQ. Trimming at V came to 0 bases and at J to 3 bases, leaving 4 bases not matched to a gene. CDR3 nucleotide sequence: TGCGCCAGCAGCTTGGAAGACAGGGTAACAGATACGCAGTATTTT. Its protein product is CASSLEDRVTDTQYF. The entire variable domain, with the rest obtained from reference TRBV5-1 and TRBJ2-3, is as follows: KAGVTQTPRYLIKTRGQQVTLSCSPISGHRSVSWYQQTPGQGLQFLFEYFSETQRNKGNFPGRFSGRQFSNSRSEMNVSTLELGDSALYLCASSLEDRVTDTQYFGPGTRLTVL.

This chain joins TRBV9 and TRBJ1-1; 12 nucleotides align to TRBD1. Germline CDR1 is SGDLS and CDR2 is YYNGEE. Trimming removed 2 bases from V and 5 bases from J; junction bases left unmatched: 4. The CDR3 totals 15 residues. CDR3 amino acids: CASSVGTGGWTEAFF. The CDR3 bases are TGTGCCAGCAGCGTGGGGACAGGGGGCTGGACTGAAGCTTTCTTT.

The chain is built from TRBV10-3 and TRBJ2-1; D possibly corresponds to TRBD1 (6 bases). V gave up 10 bases and J gave up 6 bases, with 13 bases separating them. In germline, CDR1 is ENHRY, CDR2 SYGVKD. The CDR3 is 12 residues long. In nucleotides, the CDR3 is TGTGCCACCGGACGGGACATCAATGAGCAGTTCTTC. Protein sequence: CATGRDINEQFF.

The chain joins TRBV29-1 to TRBJ2-7, with 11 bases matching TRBD1. This CDR3 region has 15 residues. Germline CDR1 SQVTM, CDR2 ANQGSEA. Trimming removed 7 bases from V and 6 bases from J; junction bases left unmatched: 14. The CDR3 spells CSAATGQGAIGEQYF. In DNA form, the CDR3 reads TGCAGCGCCGCGACCGGACAGGGGGCGATAGGCGAGCAGTACTTC.

This rearrangement joins TRBV7-9 to TRBJ2-5, with 9 bases lining up with TRBD2. The junction had 15 bases not matched to a gene; V was cut back by 10 bases and J by 3 bases. The CDR3 is 16 residues long. Looked up from germline, CDR1 is SEHNR and CDR2 is FQNEAQ (reference sequence). The CDR3 spells CATQGGRAGGEETQYF. The CDR3, as DNA: TGTGCCACCCAGGGTGGGCGAGCGGGAGGTGAAGAGACCCAGTACTTC.

The V call is TRBV15, the J call TRBJ2-7; no clear D gene. The CDR3 totals 15 residues. Germline V CDR1 and CDR2: LNHNV, YYDKDF (reference sequence). V was cut by 4 bases and J by 1 base, with 14 bases left in between. Here the CDR3 reads CATSNRKDLSYEQYF. DNA of the CDR3: TGTGCCACCAGCAATAGGAAGGACCTTTCCTACGAGCAGTACTTC.

The chain recombines TRBV9 with TRBJ2-7, with TRBD2 identical over 9 bases. Germline CDR1 reads SGDLS; CDR2 reads YYNGEE. CDR3 length equals 14 residues. V trimming: 2 bases; J trimming: 2 bases; junction bases outside the gene matches: 2. CDR3 loop: CASSVSGRPYEQYF. The CDR3 coding sequence is TGTGCCAGCAGCGTTAGCGGGAGACCCTACGAGCAGTACTTC.

The gene calls are TRBV28 and TRBJ2-2; D is unresolved. V was shortened by 5 bases and J by 2 bases, with 18 bases between the two germline ends. Germline V gene lookup returns CDR1 MDHEN and CDR2 SYDVKM. The CDR3 is made up of 17 amino acids. The CDR3 region is CASSPLEAPSNTGELFF. CDR3 nucleotide sequence: TGTGCCAGCAGTCCCCTCGAGGCTCCCTCAAACACCGGGGAGCTGTTTTTT.

The rearrangement uses TRBV6-6 and TRBJ2-1; 12 bases fit TRBD2. The CDR3 runs 16 residues. V lost 2 bases, J lost 4 bases, and 3 bases stayed unmatched. The V gene's germline CDR1 is MNHNY and CDR2 SVGAGI (reference sequence). In DNA, the CDR3 is TGTGCCAGCAGTTACACGACTAGCGGGGGATACAATGAGCAGTTCTTC. The encoded protein is CASSYTTSGGYNEQFF.

In regard to this clone: Within the sample, other DNA sequences also encode this same CDR3. The chain has TRBV11-1 and TRBJ1-1; D possibly corresponds to TRBD1 (5 bases). Trimming took off 1 base at V and 4 bases at J, with 10 bases between the two ends. The CDR3 sequence is 14 residues long. The V gene's germline CDR1 is SGHAT and CDR2 FQDESV (reference sequence). The CDR3 DNA is TGTGCCAGCAGCTTAGGTCGGGGGAGCACTGAAGCTTTCTTT. This sequence encodes CASSLGRGSTEAFF.

This clone was observed a few times. The chain is built from TRBV7-9 and TRBJ1-1; weak D call: TRBD1 (5 bases). The germline gives CDR1 SEHNR, CDR2 FQNEAQ (reference sequence). Trimming took off 5 bases at V and 0 bases at J, with 19 bases between the two ends. The CDR3 totals 17 residues. The CDR3 DNA follows: TGTGCCAGCAGCCAAACAGGCCTGGGGTTCATGAACACTGAAGCTTTCTTT. Protein product: CASSQTGLGFMNTEAFF.

The chain joins TRBV10-1 to TRBJ2-1, with TRBD2 matching over 13 bases. This CDR3 spans 14 amino acids. In germline, CDR1 is WNHNN, CDR2 SYGVQD (reference sequence). V dropped 6 bases and J dropped 8; count of bases not matched to a gene: 4. In DNA, the CDR3 is TGCGCCAGCAGCGGGACTAGCGGGGTTGATGAGCAGTTCTTC. Translation: CASSGTSGVDEQFF.

This chain joins TRBV6-1 and TRBJ2-7; a weak D match, TRBD2 (5 bases). V gave up 5 bases and J gave up 1 base, with 15 bases separating them. Per the germline V gene, CDR1 is MNHNS and CDR2 is SASEGT. This CDR3 has 15 residues. CDR3 nucleotides: TGTGCCAGCAGTACCGCTAGCTCTATTTCCTACGAGCAGTACTTC. Translated, it gives CASSTASSISYEQYF.

The chain has TRBV28 and TRBJ2-1, with 7 bases fitting TRBD2. This CDR3 is 13 amino acids long. From germline, CDR1 is MDHEN and CDR2 SYDVKM. Trimming at V came to 8 bases and at J to 10 bases, leaving 11 bases not matched to a gene. The CDR3: CASLRGGAGEQFF. The CDR3 nucleotides read TGTGCCAGCCTACGGGGAGGGGCTGGCGAGCAGTTCTTC. The full variable domain, its missing parts supplied by reference TRBV28 and TRBJ2-1, is DVKVTQSSRYLVKRTGEKVFLECVQDMDHENMFWYRQDPGLGLRLIYFSYDVKMKEKGDIPEGYSVSREKKERFSLILESASTNQTSMYLCASLRGGAGEQFFGPGTRLTVL.

The chain employs TRBV7-2 and TRBJ2-7; D may be TRBD1 (5 bases). The germline V and J ends were trimmed by 5 bases and 0 bases, with 11 bases remaining between them. The germline V gene encodes CDR1 SGHTA and CDR2 FQGNSA. The CDR3 contains 14 residues. The CDR3 region has the DNA TGTGCCAGCAGCGGAAGACAGAGCTCCTACGAGCAGTACTTC. As protein: CASSGRQSSYEQYF.

The CDR3 protein is CASTSTPGQGAGEQYF. In nucleotides, the CDR3 is TGTGCCAGTACCTCGACCCCGGGACAGGGGGCAGGAGAGCAGTACTTC. The rearrangement links TRBV19 to TRBJ2-5; 12 bases align to TRBD1. In germline, CDR1 is LNHDA, CDR2 SQIVND (reference sequence). This CDR3 has 16 residues. V lost 7 bases, J lost 11 bases, and 17 bases stayed unmatched.

J is TRBJ2-7 and V is TRBV28, with D perhaps TRBD1 (6 bases). V lost 5 bases to trimming and J lost 2 bases, with 16 bases between them. Germline V gene data show CDR1 as MDHEN and CDR2 as SYDVKM. The CDR3 length is 15 residues. The CDR3: CASSPRTAKPYEQYF. The DNA for the CDR3 is TGTGCCAGCAGTCCACGGACAGCCAAGCCCTACGAGCAGTACTTC. Full variable domain (remainder filled in from reference TRBV28 and TRBJ2-7): DVKVTQSSRYLVKRTGEKVFLECVQDMDHENMFWYRQDPGLGLRLIYFSYDVKMKEKGDIPEGYSVSREKKERFSLILESASTNQTSMYLCASSPRTAKPYEQYFGPGTRLTVT.

The rearrangement uses TRBV5-4 and TRBJ2-5; D gene unclear. The CDR3 contains 12 residues. Germline V CDR1 and CDR2: SGHNT, YYREEE (reference sequence). Trimming left V 1 base short and J 5 bases short, with 6 bases between. CDR3 in DNA: TGTGCCAGCAGCTTGTCTACGGAGACCCAGTACTTC. The encoded protein is CASSLSTETQYF. The variable domain in full, with the rest retrieved from reference TRBV5-4 and TRBJ2-5, is ETGVTQSPTHLIKTRGQQVTLRCSSQSGHNTVSWYQQALGQGPQFIFQYYREEENGRGNFPPRFSGLQFPNYSSELNVNALELDDSALYLCASSLSTETQYFGPGTRLLVL.

V usage is TRBV5-1 and J usage is TRBJ2-2; 9 bases line up with TRBD2. Germline CDR1 and CDR2: SGHRS and YFSETQ. Trimming at V came to 2 bases and at J to 3 bases, leaving 5 bases not matched to a gene. The CDR3 is 16 residues long. In DNA, the CDR3 is TGCGCCAGCAGCTTAGCGGGAGGTCGATACACCGGGGAGCTGTTTTTT. Amino acids: CASSLAGGRYTGELFF.

The chain uses TRBV6-5 and TRBJ2-2; D is perhaps TRBD1 (6 bases). Germline-derived CDR1 and CDR2 are MNHEY and SVGAGI. The CDR3 runs to 15 residues. The V and J ends lost 6 bases and 5 bases respectively, with 16 bases between them. Here the CDR3 DNA reads TGTGCCAGCAGACCCCCAGGGGCGCGGACCGGGGAGCTGTTTTTT. Amino acids: CASRPPGARTGELFF.

The chain combines TRBV6-5 with TRBJ2-7; D gene ambiguous. CDR1 MNHEY and CDR2 SVGAGI come from the germline V gene. The CDR3 is 14 residues long. Trimming cost V 4 bases and J 2 bases, with 12 bases left between them. DNA for the CDR3: TGTGCCAGCAGTTTCCAGAAAGGAGCCTACGAGCAGTACTTC. Protein product: CASSFQKGAYEQYF.

The chain joins TRBV4-1 to TRBJ1-2, with D possibly TRBD1 on 6 matching bases. Between the trimmed V and J ends, which lost 2 bases and 6 bases, there was a span of 13 bases. The CDR3 is 14 residues long. CDR1 MGHRA and CDR2 YSYEKL come from the germline V gene. CDR3 protein: CASSQRQGWDGYTF. The CDR3 DNA reads TGCGCCAGCAGCCAAAGGCAGGGGTGGGATGGCTACACCTTC.

This rearrangement joins TRBV7-2 to TRBJ2-3; the D gene is possibly TRBD2 (7 bases). V lost 4 bases to trimming and J lost 4 bases, with 12 bases between them. The germline gives CDR1 SGHTA, CDR2 FQGNSA. The CDR3 is 14 amino acids. For the CDR3, the DNA is TGTGCCAGCAGCTCTGGGGGGGCCGCAGATACGCAGTATTTT. Encoded protein: CASSSGGAADTQYF.

The chain is built from TRBV25-1 and TRBJ1-5; TRBD1 might be the D (6 bases). In germline, CDR1 is MGHDK, CDR2 SYGVNS. Trimming pared 4 bases from V and 6 bases from J, leaving 13 bases between. CDR3 length: 14 amino acids. This CDR3 is CASSGGGSGQPQHF. The CDR3 bases are TGTGCCAGCAGTGGGGGGGGCTCGGGTCAGCCCCAGCATTTT.

This chain connects TRBV5-4 to TRBJ2-5, with D uncertain. The V end was cut by 1 base, the J end by 9 bases, with 7 bases between. Germline loops: CDR1 SGHNT, CDR2 YYREEE (reference sequence). The CDR3 totals 11 residues. The CDR3 DNA follows: TGTGCCAGCAGCTTGATGGGTCCCCAGTACTTC. It translates to CASSLMGPQYF.